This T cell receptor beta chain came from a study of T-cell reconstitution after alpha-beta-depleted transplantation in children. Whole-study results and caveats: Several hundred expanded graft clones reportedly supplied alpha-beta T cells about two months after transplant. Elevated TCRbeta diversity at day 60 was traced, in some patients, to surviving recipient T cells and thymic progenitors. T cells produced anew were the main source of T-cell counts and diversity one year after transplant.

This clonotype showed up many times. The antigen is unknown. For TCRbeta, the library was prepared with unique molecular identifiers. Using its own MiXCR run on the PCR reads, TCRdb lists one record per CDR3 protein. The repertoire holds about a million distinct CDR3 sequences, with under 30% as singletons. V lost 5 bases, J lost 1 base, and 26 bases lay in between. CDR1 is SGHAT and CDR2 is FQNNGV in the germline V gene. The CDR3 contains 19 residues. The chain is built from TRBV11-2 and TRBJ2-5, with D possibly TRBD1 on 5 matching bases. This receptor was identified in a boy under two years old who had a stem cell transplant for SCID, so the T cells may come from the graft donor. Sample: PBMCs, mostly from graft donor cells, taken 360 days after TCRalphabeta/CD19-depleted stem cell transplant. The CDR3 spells CASSQKILFTGWVQETQYF. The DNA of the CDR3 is TGTGCCAGCAGCCAAAAAATTCTTTTCACAGGTTGGGTCCAAGAGACCCAGTACTTC.